The rows below give T cell receptor beta chains drawn from one sample of a study of tumor-infiltrating lymphocytes in localized non-small cell lung cancer. Profiled with immunoSEQ multiplex PCR; TCRdb holds only in-frame clones, not every one. This sample has about 16,000 clones; approximately 72% occur once, and the top ten carry approximately 8.9%. Sample: lung tumor tissue. These receptors all stem from a human donor with non-small cell lung cancer. CDR3s leave out the opening cysteine and the closing phenylalanine or tryptophan. Clone size is shown for a subset of rows, as once, few, many or a class of expanded clone.

v_call clone_size cdr3_aa
TRBV7-2 NA ASSLREPGNTIY
TRBV6-4 NA ASSPGLAPDTQY
TRBV27 NA ASSLQTGSFNEQF
TRBV19 NA ASSTGRVYEQY
TRBV7-7 NA ASSLVGNTGELF
TRBV5-5 few ASSLVGLEDQPQH
TRBV2 NA ASGELRNTEAF
TRBV30 NA AWSRQGTTEAF
TRBV28 NA ASSFRSGSWYEQF
TRBV5-1 NA ASSLGAYEGLGL
TRBV5-6 few ASIRQGAYEQY
TRBV30 few AWSRDRGHTEAF
TRBV4-2 NA ASSQGSSGYT
TRBV7-2 NA ASSLGQNNQPQH
TRBV7-9 NA ASSLGQIDEKLF
TRBV5-1 once ASSPGTLYQETQY
TRBV28 NA ASSVSGTRTGELF
TRBV5-4 NA ASSLVAGGPSNEQF
TRBV9 NA ASSVAWNTGELF